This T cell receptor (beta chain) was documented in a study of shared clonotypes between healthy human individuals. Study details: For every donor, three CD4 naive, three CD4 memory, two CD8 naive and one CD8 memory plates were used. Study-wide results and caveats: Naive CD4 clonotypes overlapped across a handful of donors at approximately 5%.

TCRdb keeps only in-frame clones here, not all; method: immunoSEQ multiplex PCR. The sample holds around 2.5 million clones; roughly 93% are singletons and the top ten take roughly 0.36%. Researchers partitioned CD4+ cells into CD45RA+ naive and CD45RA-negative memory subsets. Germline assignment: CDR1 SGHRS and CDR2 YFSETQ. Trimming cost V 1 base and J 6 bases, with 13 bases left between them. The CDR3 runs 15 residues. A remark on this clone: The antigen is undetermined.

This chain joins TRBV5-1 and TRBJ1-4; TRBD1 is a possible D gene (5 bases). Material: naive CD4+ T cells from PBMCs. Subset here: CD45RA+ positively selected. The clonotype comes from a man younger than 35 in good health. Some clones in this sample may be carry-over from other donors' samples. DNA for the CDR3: TGCGCCAGCAGCTTGATTGGGGCCGGGGATGAAAAACTGTTTTTT. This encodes CASSLIGAGDEKLFF.